The 23 T cell receptor beta chains given below trace back to one sample, sequenced in a study of cytomegalovirus exposure and HLA in healthy donors. Profiled with immunoSEQ multiplex PCR; TCRdb holds only in-frame clones, not every one. The profile shows 55,000 to 80,000 clones, approximately 95% of them singletons. The sequencing input was PBMCs. All receptors derive from a woman aged 18-30 years in good health and CMV-seropositive.

The chain recombines TRBV28 with TRBJ2-2; tentatively, D is TRBD1 (6 bases). V lost 2 bases to trimming and J lost 12 bases, with 16 bases between them. The CDR3 is made up of 14 amino acids. CDR1 MDHEN and CDR2 SYDVKM come from the germline V gene. CDR3: CASSLPLAQGKLFF. For the CDR3, the DNA is TGTGCCAGCAGTTTACCCCTCGCACAGGGAAAGCTGTTTTTT.

V usage is TRBV19 and J usage is TRBJ1-6; 7 bases are a match to TRBD1. Trimming took 6 bases from V and 8 from J; bases not matched to a gene: 7. The germline V gene has CDR1 LNHDA and CDR2 SQIVND (reference sequence). The length of the CDR3 is 14 residues. CDR3: CASRRPGQYSPLHF. CDR3 DNA: TGTGCCAGTAGGCGTCCGGGACAGTATTCACCCCTCCACTTT.

The genes are TRBV28 and TRBJ2-7; no definite D call. The germline V gene has CDR1 MDHEN and CDR2 SYDVKM. V lost 4 bases and J lost 8, with 30 bases in between. The CDR3 length is 18 residues. The CDR3 is CASSSRILESLTTTQQYF. CDR3 coding DNA: TGTGCCAGCAGTTCTCGCATCCTGGAGAGCCTAACTACGACCCAGCAGTACTTC.

The chain carries TRBV29-1 and TRBJ2-7, with 8 bases that match TRBD1. This CDR3 region has 13 residues. Germline V gene data show CDR1 as SQVTM and CDR2 as ANQGSEA. J was trimmed by 5 bases and V by 5 bases; bases with no gene match: 8. The CDR3 DNA follows: TGCAGCGTTACAAGGACAGGGAACAACGAGCAGTACTTC. Protein sequence: CSVTRTGNNEQYF.

The chain employs TRBV5-1 and TRBJ2-5; 15 bases agree with TRBD2. CDR1 SGHRS and CDR2 YFSETQ come from the germline V gene. The trim removed 0 bases at V and 4 bases at J, leaving 13 bases unmatched. There are 20 residues in the CDR3. The CDR3 DNA reads as TGCGCCAGCAGCTTGGAGAGGCGGACTAGCGGGAGGGCCAGTCGAGAGACCCAGTACTTC. Translation: CASSLERRTSGRASRETQYF. Full variable domain (missing parts from reference TRBV5-1 and TRBJ2-5): KAGVTQTPRYLIKTRGQQVTLSCSPISGHRSVSWYQQTPGQGLQFLFEYFSETQRNKGNFPGRFSGRQFSNSRSEMNVSTLELGDSALYLCASSLERRTSGRASRETQYFGPGTRLLVL.

CDR3 coding DNA: TGCGCCAGCAGCCGCTCAACAGGGGCTAACTATGGCTACACCTTC. Translating gives CASSRSTGANYGYTF. The chain is built from TRBV4-1 and TRBJ1-2; TRBD1 aligns across 7 bases. The CDR3 spans 15 residues. V trimming: 4 bases; J trimming: 0 bases; junction bases outside the gene matches: 5. The germline V gene has CDR1 MGHRA and CDR2 YSYEKL.

V is TRBV7-2 and J is TRBJ2-7, with D unclear. The V end was cut by 2 bases, the J end by 3 bases, with 11 bases between. Germline V gene lookup returns CDR1 SGHTA and CDR2 FQGNSA. CDR3 length equals 14 residues. As DNA, the CDR3 is TGTGCCAGCAGCTTATGGGCTCGGAACTACGAGCAGTACTTC. Translation gives CASSLWARNYEQYF.

The chain is built from TRBV4-1 and TRBJ2-7; 9 bases align to TRBD1. The CDR3 is 14 residues long. V shed 5 bases, J shed 4 bases, and the junction held 6 bases outside the gene matches. Per germline, CDR1 MGHRA and CDR2 YSYEKL. The CDR3 sequence: CASSYGTGSYEQYF. CDR3 sequence (DNA): TGCGCCAGCAGCTACGGGACAGGGAGTTACGAGCAGTACTTC.

The genes are TRBV11-3 and TRBJ1-1, with D perhaps TRBD1 (5 bases). The CDR3 is made up of 14 amino acids. Per the germline V gene, CDR1 is SGHNT and CDR2 is YENEEA. V shed 2 bases and J shed 0 bases, with 7 bases lying between them. CDR3 sequence (DNA): TGTGCCAGCAGCTTATCGGGGGTGAACACTGAAGCTTTCTTT. This encodes CASSLSGVNTEAFF.

The V call is TRBV29-1, the J call TRBJ1-2; D might be TRBD1 (6 bases). Germline V lookup: CDR1 SQVTM, CDR2 ANQGSEA. V gave up 4 bases and J gave up 4 bases, with 13 bases separating them. The CDR3 runs to 13 residues. The CDR3: CSVAGGLSYGYTF. DNA of the CDR3: TGCAGCGTTGCCGGGGGGCTCTCCTATGGCTACACCTTC.

This chain connects TRBV6-1 to TRBJ2-7; D gene unclear. Germline-derived CDR1 and CDR2 are MNHNS and SASEGT. The CDR3 has 11 amino acids. The CDR3 sequence: CASRTSYEQYF. The CDR3 nucleotides read TGTGCTTCGAGAACCTCCTACGAGCAGTACTTC.

The V call is TRBV5-6, the J call TRBJ2-1; 9 positions match TRBD2. Per germline, CDR1 SGHDT and CDR2 YYEEEE. There are 16 residues in the CDR3. The J segment lost 6 bases and the V segment lost 4 bases, leaving 11 bases of the junction unmatched. CDR3: CASSRRLAEPINEQFF. The DNA for the CDR3 is TGTGCCAGCAGCCGTCGACTAGCGGAACCTATCAATGAGCAGTTCTTC.

The V and J genes are TRBV9 and TRBJ1-3, with 9 bases fitting TRBD1. This CDR3 is 16 amino acids long. Per the germline V gene, CDR1 is SGDLS and CDR2 is YYNGEE. V was pared by 3 bases and J by 0 bases, with 4 bases of the junction left unmatched. The CDR3 protein is CASSAGTGLSGNTIYF. The DNA for the CDR3 is TGTGCCAGCAGCGCCGGGACAGGGCTCTCTGGAAACACCATATATTTT.

This clone has a single count. This sequence joins TRBV29-1 and TRBJ1-3; no clear D gene. This CDR3 is 13 amino acids long. V was pared by 4 bases and J by 4 bases, with 11 bases between. Germline lookup yields CDR1 SQVTM and CDR2 ANQGSEA. CDR3 DNA sequence: TGCAGCGTTGGAGGGAGTTCCGGAAACACCATATATTTT. As protein: CSVGGSSGNTIYF.

Concerning this clone: One junction end disagrees with the germline gene, perhaps due to a read error. The chain uses TRBV29-1 and TRBJ2-4, with 7 bases fitting TRBD1. CDR3 length: 13 residues. CDR1 SQVTM and CDR2 ANQGSEA come from the germline V gene. CDR3 region: CSVKEAGGSDQYF. For the CDR3, the DNA is TGCAGCGTTAAAGAGGCAGGGGGTTCGGATCAGTACTTC.

V gene TRBV7-6 combines with J gene TRBJ2-2, with 7 bases lining up with TRBD2. V lost 4 bases and J lost 4; bases outside the gene matches: 6. The CDR3 is 15 amino acids. CDR1 and CDR2 from the germline V gene are SGHVS and FNYEAQ. The CDR3 region is CASSSSAGLTGELFF. CDR3 nucleotides: TGTGCCAGCAGCTCATCAGCGGGACTCACCGGGGAGCTGTTTTTT.

V usage is TRBV7-8 and J usage is TRBJ2-7, with 10 bases that match TRBD2. This CDR3 comprises 14 residues. The germline CDR1 and CDR2 sequences are SGHVS and FQNEAQ. The V gene end was trimmed by 4 bases and the J gene end by 4 bases; junction bases not matched to a gene: 4. CDR3 DNA sequence: TGTGCCAGCAGCTCGCTAGCGGGAGTGTACGAGCAGTACTTC. This sequence encodes CASSSLAGVYEQYF.

The rearrangement links TRBV9 to TRBJ1-6; TRBD1 might be the D (6 bases). The CDR3 length is 15 residues. The V gene's germline CDR1 is SGDLS and CDR2 YYNGEE. Deletions cut 0 bases from V and 14 bases from J, with 18 bases between. The CDR3 here is CASSVVWTAILSLHF. The CDR3 DNA sequence: TGTGCCAGCAGCGTAGTCTGGACAGCGATTCTTTCCCTCCACTTT.

The V gene is TRBV2, the J gene TRBJ2-5; no clear D. The V end was cut by 3 bases, the J end by 3 bases, with 8 bases between. This CDR3 has 13 amino acids. The germline V gene encodes CDR1 SNHLY and CDR2 FYNNEI. CDR3 in amino acids: CASSDVQKETQYF. CDR3 DNA sequence: TGTGCCAGCAGTGATGTCCAGAAAGAGACCCAGTACTTC.

The rearrangement joins TRBV28 to TRBJ2-7, with 7 nucleotides matching TRBD1. Trimming cost V 7 bases and J 1 base; bases outside gene matches: 10. Germline V gene lookup returns CDR1 MDHEN and CDR2 SYDVKM. The CDR3 has 15 residues. In nucleotides, the CDR3 is TGTGCCAGCACCTTGACAGGGAAGAGTTCCTACGAGCAGTACTTC. It specifies CASTLTGKSSYEQYF.

The chain employs TRBV10-3 and TRBJ1-2; 9 bases are shared with TRBD1. CDR3 length: 14 residues. Losses at the gene ends were 2 bases for V and 6 bases for J; bases not matched to a gene: 4. The germline V gene encodes CDR1 ENHRY and CDR2 SYGVKD. This CDR3 is CAISEGDRENGYTF. CDR3 coding DNA: TGTGCCATCAGTGAGGGGGACAGGGAGAATGGCTACACCTTC.

This chain connects TRBV7-9 to TRBJ1-3; D unresolved. CDR3 length: 15 residues. V lost 4 bases and J lost 2, with 12 bases in between. Germline V gene sequence: CDR1 SEHNR, CDR2 FQNEAQ (reference sequence). CDR3 sequence: CASSSFGVTGNTIYF. CDR3 coding DNA: TGTGCCAGCAGCTCGTTCGGGGTAACTGGAAACACCATATATTTT.

This chain uses TRBV15 with TRBJ1-4; D gene ambiguous. Germline V gene lookup returns CDR1 LNHNV and CDR2 YYDKDF (reference sequence). CDR3 length: 18 amino acids. The germline V and J ends were trimmed by 3 bases and 0 bases, with 17 bases remaining between them. The DNA of the CDR3 is TGTGCCACCAGCAGCCTCCGGGAGCCATTCACAACTAATGAAAAACTGTTTTTT. Its protein product is CATSSLREPFTTNEKLFF.